The clone carrying this TCR beta chain was seen more than once but under ten times. Its target is not known. Between the trimmed V and J ends, which lost 2 bases and 0 bases, there was a span of 11 bases. The germline gives CDR1 SGHRS, CDR2 YFSETQ. The CDR3 extends over 15 amino acids. This record comes from a study of a mutant IDH1 vaccine in newly diagnosed glioma. Across the study: Initiation of the vaccine course occurred 4-6 weeks after radiotherapy alone, or alongside temozolomide cycles. Previous treatment comprised radiotherapy, temozolomide, or both, mostly both.

General study results and limits: Any relationship between pseudoprogression and changes in top peripheral T cell clonotypes seemed absent.

Profiling relied on immunoSEQ multiplex PCR, and the TCRdb table lists in-frame clones only, not all of them. The profile covers about 60,000 clones, with approximately 80% appearing a single time and about 4.2% taken by the ten largest. The time point denotes: week 35, safety follow-up. Every vaccine dose comprised 300 ug of mutant IDH1 20-mer peptide plus topical imiquimod. Donors harbored newly found WHO grade 3 or 4 IDH1-mutant, ATRX-lost astrocytomas. V usage is TRBV5-1 and J usage is TRBJ1-1; D is undetermined. This clonotype was obtained from a man younger than 40 with glioma. Sequenced material: PBMCs, taken from a glioma patient whose treatment included an IDH1 peptide vaccine. The CDR3 is CASSLTDSMNTEAFF. DNA of the CDR3: TGCGCCAGCAGCTTAACGGACTCTATGAACACTGAAGCTTTCTTT.